This TCR beta chain is from a study of T cells after yellow fever vaccination. This clonotype was seen ten or more times. From the 5' RACE reads, TCRdb called clonotypes with MiXCR, one entry per CDR3 protein. The table has hundreds of thousands of distinct CDR3 sequences, approximately 13% seen once. Germline-derived CDR1 and CDR2 are LGHNA and YNFKEQ. Trimming removed 1 base from V and 5 bases from J, with 14 bases in between. The CDR3 contains 15 residues. The receptor was isolated from a young man who received the YFV17D yellow fever vaccine. The V and J genes are TRBV4-2 and TRBJ2-5; maybe TRBD1 (6 bases). This specimen was PBMCs, taken on the day of the yellow fever booster vaccination. This chain's CDR3 is CASSQVWGQGETQYF. The CDR3 DNA is TGTGCCAGCAGCCAAGTCTGGGGCCAGGGGGAGACCCAGTACTTC.